The 20 T cell receptor beta chains reported below all come from one sample, sequenced in a study of blood T cell repertoires in COVID-19 (dated by TCRdb to the early 2020s). Library construction relied on the immunoSEQ multiplex PCR assay. Not all clones reach the TCRdb copy of this immuneACCESS table, which keeps in-frame sequences only. Checked studies attribute under half of the gap to unresolved V genes and leave the rest unexplained. This sample is represented by 150,000 or so clones; more than 65% of them were singletons. Of the sample, around 5.1% falls within the top ten clones. Material for sequencing was PBMCs or T cells enriched from blood (not recorded which). The receptors originated from a woman between 40 and 50 years old with acute COVID-19.

CDR3 nucleotides: TGTGCCATCAGTGGGGACAGGGCGCAAGGCTACACCTTC. Translated: CAISGDRAQGYTF. The J gene is TRBJ1-2, the V gene TRBV10-3, with 9 nucleotides matching TRBD1. This CDR3 has 13 amino acids. With V trimmed by 4 bases and J by 8 bases, 5 bases remained unmatched. Germline lookup yields CDR1 ENHRY and CDR2 SYGVKD.

The chain couples TRBV6-1 to TRBJ1-5, with D hard to call. V was cut by 3 bases and J by 7 bases, with 7 bases left in between. Per the germline V gene, CDR1 is MNHNS and CDR2 is SASEGT. The CDR3 has 12 residues. CDR3 in amino acids: CASSDQVQPQHF. The CDR3 DNA is TGTGCCAGCAGTGATCAGGTACAGCCCCAGCATTTT.

V gene TRBV4-2 combines with J gene TRBJ1-2; 11 bases map to TRBD1. The length of the CDR3 is 14 residues. The germline CDR1 and CDR2 sequences are LGHNA and YNFKEQ. Unmatched junction bases numbered 6, after V lost 5 bases and J lost 7 bases. In DNA form, the CDR3 reads TGTGCCAGCAGCGGACCGGGACAGGGGGGTGGCTACACCTTC. Translation: CASSGPGQGGGYTF.

The genes are TRBV3-1 (or the pseudogene TRBV3-2) and TRBJ2-1; tentatively, D is TRBD2 (6 bases). Germline CDR1 is LGHDT and CDR2 is YNNKEL (reference sequence). The CDR3 is made up of 16 amino acids. V was cut by 1 base and J by 4 bases, with 14 bases left in between. The CDR3 nucleotides are TGTGCCAGCAGCCAAGGTGGAGCGGGCCTTTACAATGAGCAGTTCTTC. The encoded protein is CASSQGGAGLYNEQFF.

This chain joins TRBV5-1 and TRBJ2-1; D is ambiguous. The germline V gene has CDR1 SGHRS and CDR2 YFSETQ. The CDR3 covers 16 residues. Trimming stripped 4 bases from V and 1 base from J, with 15 bases between. CDR3 amino acids: CASSPISSESYNEQFF. The CDR3 nucleotides read TGCGCCAGCAGCCCGATTTCCTCTGAGTCCTACAATGAGCAGTTCTTC.

The V and J genes are TRBV5-1 and TRBJ2-5; 8 bases line up with TRBD2. V lost 1 base to trimming and J lost 2 bases; unmatched junction nucleotides: 7. Germline V CDR1 and CDR2: SGHRS, YFSETQ. This CDR3 is 16 amino acids long. In DNA form, the CDR3 reads TGCGCCAGCAGCTTGAGTCTAGCGGGTTTTCAAGAGACCCAGTACTTC. Its translation is CASSLSLAGFQETQYF.

CDR3 sequence: CASSTYEAFPGYTF. The CDR3 DNA sequence: TGTGCCAGTAGTACTTATGAGGCCTTCCCCGGCTACACCTTC. The chain couples TRBV19 to TRBJ1-2, with D unresolved. V was cut by 4 bases and J by 8 bases, with 17 bases left in between. Germline V gene data show CDR1 as LNHDA and CDR2 as SQIVND (reference sequence). The CDR3 spans 14 residues.

The chain is built from TRBV5-6 and TRBJ1-2; no firm D call. This CDR3 is 16 amino acids long. Germline CDR1 SGHDT, CDR2 YYEEEE. Trimming cost V 4 bases and J 4 bases, with 20 bases left between them. Here the CDR3 DNA reads TGTGCCAGCAGCCCTACGGACGGACTCTTTAGCTATGGCTACACCTTC. It specifies CASSPTDGLFSYGYTF.

This clone has just a few counts. V usage is TRBV29-1 and J usage is TRBJ2-7, with 13 bases identical to TRBD2. This CDR3 region has 13 residues. Germline loops: CDR1 SQVTM, CDR2 ANQGSEA. With 7 bases clipped from V and 9 bases from J, the junction kept 9 bases outside the gene matches. The CDR3 protein is CSAELAGGDRQYF. CDR3 DNA sequence: TGCAGCGCCGAACTAGCGGGAGGGGACAGGCAGTACTTC.

This sequence joins TRBV7-9 and TRBJ1-1, with unresolved D. This CDR3 comprises 14 residues. From germline, CDR1 is SEHNR and CDR2 FQNEAQ (reference sequence). The germline V and J ends were trimmed by 2 bases and 0 bases, with 7 bases remaining between them. Written as DNA, the CDR3 is TGTGCCAGCAGCTTATACGGGATGAACACTGAAGCTTTCTTT. Its protein is CASSLYGMNTEAFF.

This chain joins TRBV19 and TRBJ1-6; 7 positions match TRBD1. Per the germline V gene, CDR1 is LNHDA and CDR2 is SQIVND (reference sequence). CDR3 length: 15 amino acids. Losses at the gene ends were 6 bases for V and 6 bases for J; bases not matched to a gene: 8. CDR3 in amino acids: CASSDRVFGNSPLHF. The DNA of the CDR3 is TGTGCCAGTAGCGACAGGGTTTTTGGTAATTCACCCCTCCACTTT. Complete variable domain (other parts from reference TRBV19 and TRBJ1-6): DGGITQSPKYLFRKEGQNVTLSCEQNLNHDAMYWYRQDPGQGLRLIYYSQIVNDFQKGDIAEGYSVSREKKESFPLTVTSAQKNPTAFYLCASSDRVFGNSPLHFGNGTRLTVT.

CDR3 amino acids: CASSPGGWLSGELFF. Written as DNA, the CDR3 is TGTGCCAGTAGCCCCGGCGGCTGGTTGAGCGGGGAGCTGTTTTTT. The chain uses TRBV19 and TRBJ2-2; D not certain. The CDR3 length is 15 residues. Trimming shortened V by 6 bases and J by 7 bases, and 18 bases separated the two germline ends. Germline loops: CDR1 LNHDA, CDR2 SQIVND (reference sequence).

This clone was counted only a few times. V is TRBV18 and J is TRBJ1-1; no reliable D call. Trimming cost V 5 bases and J 4 bases, with 14 bases left between them. There are 14 residues in the CDR3. CDR1 KGHSH and CDR2 LQKENI come from the germline V gene. CDR3 loop: CASSSAGWTTEAFF. DNA for the CDR3: TGTGCCAGCTCATCAGCGGGGTGGACCACTGAAGCTTTCTTT.

The CDR3 sequence: CASSLRRGNEKLFF. The CDR3 bases are TGTGCCAGCAGCCTACGAAGGGGGAATGAAAAACTGTTTTTT. V and J are TRBV27 and TRBJ1-4, with a possible D match to TRBD1 (6 bases). Trimming removed 6 bases at V and 5 bases at J, with 13 bases between. Germline V gene lookup returns CDR1 MNHEY and CDR2 SMNVEV (reference sequence). The CDR3 contains 14 residues. Supplemented by reference TRBV27 and TRBJ1-4, the full variable domain reads EAQVTQNPRYLITVTGKKLTVTCSQNMNHEYMSWYRQDPGLGLRQIYYSMNVEVTDKGDVPEGYKVSRKEKRNFPLILESPSPNQTSLYFCASSLRRGNEKLFFGSGTQLSVL.

The rearrangement links TRBV7-3 to TRBJ2-5; tentative D call: TRBD2 (6 bases). This CDR3 has 14 amino acids. Between the trimmed V and J ends, which lost 5 bases and 2 bases, there was a span of 12 bases. Germline V gene sequence: CDR1 SGHTA, CDR2 FQGTGA. CDR3 in DNA: TGTGCCAGCAGCGGGGGAGGCCCACAAGAGACCCAGTACTTC. It specifies CASSGGGPQETQYF.

This chain joins TRBV3-1 (or the pseudogene TRBV3-2) and TRBJ1-2; TRBD1 aligns across 11 bases. Trimming cost V 0 bases and J 7 bases; bases outside gene matches: 4. The CDR3 extends over 15 amino acids. Germline V lookup: CDR1 LGHDT, CDR2 YNNKEL (reference sequence). CDR3 loop: CASSQEGQGVSGYTF. CDR3 in DNA: TGTGCCAGCAGCCAAGAGGGACAGGGGGTCTCTGGCTACACCTTC.

The chain has TRBV6-5 and TRBJ2-7; 7 positions agree with TRBD1. The CDR3 has 16 amino acids. Germline V gene lookup returns CDR1 MNHEY and CDR2 SVGAGI. With V trimmed by 0 bases and J by 3 bases, 8 bases remained unmatched. The DNA of the CDR3 is TGTGCCAGCAGTTACTCGATTGGGACAGCAGTCTACGAGCAGTACTTC. It translates to CASSYSIGTAVYEQYF.

This clone was seen more than once but under ten times. V is TRBV24-1 and J is TRBJ2-3; D uncertain. This CDR3 is 13 amino acids long. Per germline, CDR1 KGHDR and CDR2 SFDVKD. V shed 5 bases and J shed 2 bases, with 7 bases lying between them. For the CDR3, the DNA is TGTGCCACCAGTGCCAGATCCACAGATACGCAGTATTTT. It specifies CATSARSTDTQYF.

The V call is TRBV7-6, the J call TRBJ2-7, with D possibly matching TRBD2 (5 bases). Germline V CDR1 and CDR2: SGHVS, FNYEAQ. The V end lost 5 bases, the J end lost 2 bases, and 10 bases lay between the germline ends. CDR3 size: 13 residues. CDR3 coding DNA: TGTGCCAGCAGCGAGGGTTTAGCCTACGAGCAGTACTTC. Translated: CASSEGLAYEQYF. Full variable domain (missing parts from reference TRBV7-6 and TRBJ2-7): GAGVSQSPRYKVTKRGQDVALRCDPISGHVSLYWYRQALGQGPEFLTYFNYEAQQDKSGLPNDRFSAERPEGSISTLTIQRTEQRDSAMYRCASSEGLAYEQYFGPGTRLTVT.

This clone was detected many times. The gene calls are TRBV27 and TRBJ2-3; D remains ambiguous. The CDR3 loop spans 13 amino acids. Trimming removed 3 bases at V and 2 bases at J, with 6 bases between. The germline CDR1 and CDR2 sequences are MNHEY and SMNVEV (reference sequence). The CDR3 sequence is CASSFAATDTQYF. CDR3 DNA sequence: TGTGCCAGCAGTTTTGCGGCCACAGATACGCAGTATTTT.